This T cell receptor beta chain was retrieved from a study of blood T cell repertoires in COVID-19. Donors were grouped by their self-reported clinical history. Assay used: immunoSEQ multiplex PCR; TCRdb lists only in-frame clones, some missing. The sample comprises 200,000 to 250,000 clones, roughly 88% of which are singletons, and about 4% rests with the top ten. From germline, CDR1 is LNHDA and CDR2 SQIVND (reference sequence). The CDR3 runs to 14 residues. The V end lost 6 bases, the J end lost 1 base, and 13 bases lay between the germline ends. This rearrangement joins TRBV19 to TRBJ2-7, with a possible D match to TRBD1 (6 bases). Sequenced: PBMCs or T cells enriched from blood (not recorded which). The receptor's source is a woman aged 40 to 50 with acute COVID-19. CDR3 in amino acids: CASSTGTPSYEQYF. The CDR3 bases are TGTGCCAGTAGCACCGGGACACCGTCCTACGAGCAGTACTTC.